Sequencing of this TCR beta chain was carried out in a study of early T cells in non-severe SARS-CoV-2 infection. Each CDR3 protein gets one entry after TCRdb re-called the 5' RACE reads with MiXCR. The data contain 60,000 or so distinct CDR3 sequences, under 14% of them singletons. This CDR3 comprises 13 residues. In germline, CDR1 is KGHSH, CDR2 LQKENI. V gave up 0 bases and J gave up 7 bases, with 9 bases separating them. The sequenced sample was whole blood. This chain links TRBV18 with TRBJ1-1, with no clear D. The receptor comes from an adult who was a healthcare worker with PCR-confirmed SARS-CoV-2 infection or an uninfected control (not recorded which). This chain's CDR3 is CASSPPRASEAFF. The CDR3 DNA reads as TGTGCCAGCTCACCACCGCGGGCGAGTGAAGCTTTCTTT.